This T cell receptor beta chain was recovered during a study of T-cell memory formation after mild COVID-19. Whole-study context: TCR clusters largely stayed donor specific.

Whole-study results and caveats: Clones contracting day 15 to 85 were balanced CD4/CD8; later expanders leaned CD4+. Whether day 37 second-wave clones are SARS-CoV-2-specific was not confirmed.

From germline, CDR1 is ENHRY and CDR2 SYGVKD. Trimming at V came to 4 bases and at J to 4 bases, leaving 9 bases not matched to a gene. The CDR3 runs to 16 residues. As regards this clonotype: What it binds is unknown.

After 5'RACE with constant-segment primers, TCR alpha and TCR beta cDNA libraries carrying sample barcodes and UMIs were obtained. TCRdb called the 5' RACE reads again in MiXCR, with one record for every CDR3 protein. The sample shows about 350,000 distinct CDR3 sequences, 12% to 15% of them seen only once. The sequence was obtained from a man in his late teens or twenties who had mild COVID-19 (a few samples of this study predate the infection). Cell type and time point are not known. Source material: PBMCs or a T cell subset sorted from them (not recorded which). The chain uses TRBV10-3 and TRBJ1-3, with 8 bases matching TRBD1. The CDR3 protein is CAISVGQGAIGNTIYF. CDR3 bases: TGTGCCATCAGTGTTGGGCAGGGGGCTATCGGAAACACCATATATTTT.